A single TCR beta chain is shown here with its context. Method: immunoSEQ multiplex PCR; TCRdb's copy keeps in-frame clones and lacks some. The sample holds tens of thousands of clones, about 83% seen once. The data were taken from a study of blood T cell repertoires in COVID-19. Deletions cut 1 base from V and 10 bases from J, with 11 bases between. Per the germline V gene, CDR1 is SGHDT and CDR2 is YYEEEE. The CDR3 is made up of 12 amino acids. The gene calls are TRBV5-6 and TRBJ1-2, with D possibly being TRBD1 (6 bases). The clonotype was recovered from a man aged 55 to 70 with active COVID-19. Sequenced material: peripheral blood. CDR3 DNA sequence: TGTGCCAGCAGCTTGAGGGGGATTCTCTACACCTTC. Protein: CASSLRGILYTF.